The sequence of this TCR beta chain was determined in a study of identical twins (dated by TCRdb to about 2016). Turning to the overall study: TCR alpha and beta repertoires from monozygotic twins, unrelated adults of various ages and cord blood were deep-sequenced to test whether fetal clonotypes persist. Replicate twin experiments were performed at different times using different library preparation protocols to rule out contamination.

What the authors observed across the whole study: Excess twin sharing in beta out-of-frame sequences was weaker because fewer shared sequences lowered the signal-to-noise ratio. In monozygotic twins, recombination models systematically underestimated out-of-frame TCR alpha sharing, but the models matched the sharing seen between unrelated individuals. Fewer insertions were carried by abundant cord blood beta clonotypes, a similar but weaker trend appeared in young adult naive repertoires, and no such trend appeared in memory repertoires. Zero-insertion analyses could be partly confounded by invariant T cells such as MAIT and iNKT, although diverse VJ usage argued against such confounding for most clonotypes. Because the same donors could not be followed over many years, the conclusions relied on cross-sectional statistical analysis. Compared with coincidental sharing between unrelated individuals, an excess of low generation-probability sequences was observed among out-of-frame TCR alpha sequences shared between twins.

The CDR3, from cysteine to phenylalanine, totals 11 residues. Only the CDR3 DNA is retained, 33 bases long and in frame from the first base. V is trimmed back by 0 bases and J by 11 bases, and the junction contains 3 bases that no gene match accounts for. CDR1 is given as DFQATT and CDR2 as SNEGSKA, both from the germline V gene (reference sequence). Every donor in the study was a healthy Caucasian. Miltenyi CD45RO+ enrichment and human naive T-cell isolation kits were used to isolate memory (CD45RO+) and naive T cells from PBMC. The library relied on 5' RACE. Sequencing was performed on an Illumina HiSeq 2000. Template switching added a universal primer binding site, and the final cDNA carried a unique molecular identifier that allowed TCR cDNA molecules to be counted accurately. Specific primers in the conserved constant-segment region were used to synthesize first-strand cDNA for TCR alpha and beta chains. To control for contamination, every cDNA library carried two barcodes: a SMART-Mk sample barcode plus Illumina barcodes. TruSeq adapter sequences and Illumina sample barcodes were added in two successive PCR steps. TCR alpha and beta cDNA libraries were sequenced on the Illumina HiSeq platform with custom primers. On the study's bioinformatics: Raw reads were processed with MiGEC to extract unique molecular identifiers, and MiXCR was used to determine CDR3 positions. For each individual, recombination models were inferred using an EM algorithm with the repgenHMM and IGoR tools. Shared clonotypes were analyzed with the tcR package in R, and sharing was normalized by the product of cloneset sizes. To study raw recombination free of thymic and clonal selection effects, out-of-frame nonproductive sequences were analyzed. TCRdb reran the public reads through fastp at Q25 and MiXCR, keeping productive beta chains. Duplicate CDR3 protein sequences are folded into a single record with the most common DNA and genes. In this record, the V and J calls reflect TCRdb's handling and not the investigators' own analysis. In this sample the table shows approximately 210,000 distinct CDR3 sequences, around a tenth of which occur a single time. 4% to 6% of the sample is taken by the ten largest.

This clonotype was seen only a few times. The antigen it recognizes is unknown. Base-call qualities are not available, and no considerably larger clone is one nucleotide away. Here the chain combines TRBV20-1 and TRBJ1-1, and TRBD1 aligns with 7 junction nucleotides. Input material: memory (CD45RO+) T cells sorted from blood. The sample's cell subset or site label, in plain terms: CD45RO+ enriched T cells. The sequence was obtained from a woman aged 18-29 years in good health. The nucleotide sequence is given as TGCAGTGCTAGAGAGCAGGGGGGCGCTTTCTTT. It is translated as CSAREQGGAFF.